One sample yielded the 24 T cell receptor beta chains listed below, sequenced in a study of radiation and T cells in renal cell carcinoma. Sequencing was performed with immunoSEQ multiplex PCR; in TCRdb, only in-frame clones are kept and a portion is missing. The sample lists 140,000 to 150,000 clones; about 88% were seen once. The time point: baseline pretreatment blood. This sample's treatment: 15 Gy SBRT to primary tumor, nephrectomy 4 weeks later. The source was blood, collected from a patient whose treatment included radiotherapy and nephrectomy. The receptors derive from a woman in her sixties or seventies with renal cell carcinoma.

The chain uses TRBV29-1 and TRBJ1-2; D is possibly TRBD1 (5 bases). Trimming pared 1 base from V and 0 bases from J, leaving 9 bases between. Per germline, CDR1 SQVTM and CDR2 ANQGSEA. CDR3 size: 14 residues. The CDR3 sequence is CSVEGGTTNYGYTF. CDR3 nucleotides: TGCAGCGTTGAAGGCGGGACCACTAACTATGGCTACACCTTC.

J is TRBJ1-1 and V is TRBV10-3, with D hard to call. Germline V gene sequence: CDR1 ENHRY, CDR2 SYGVKD. Trimming shortened V by 10 bases and J by 1 base, and 10 bases separated the two germline ends. The CDR3 runs 12 residues. CDR3 sequence (DNA): TGTGCCACCGAGAGCGGGAACACTGAAGCTTTCTTT. Its protein product is CATESGNTEAFF.

The chain couples TRBV11-1 to TRBJ1-1; the D is unclear. The V and J ends lost 5 bases and 0 bases respectively, with 16 bases between them. CDR3 length: 16 residues. Germline lookup yields CDR1 SGHAT and CDR2 FQDESV (reference sequence). For the CDR3, the DNA is TGTGCCAGCAGCCCCCGTGGTGGCTGGATGAACACTGAAGCTTTCTTT. Its protein is CASSPRGGWMNTEAFF.

The chain recombines TRBV5-6 with TRBJ2-2, with 7 bases identical to TRBD1. In germline, CDR1 is SGHDT, CDR2 YYEEEE. The CDR3 sequence is 17 residues long. The V segment lost 3 bases and the J segment 5 bases; nucleotides outside the gene matches: 13. The CDR3 region is CASSSGPQGVRTGELFF. DNA of the CDR3: TGTGCCAGCAGCTCGGGCCCCCAGGGGGTTAGGACCGGGGAGCTGTTTTTT.

The CDR3 nucleotides read TGTGCCAGCCCAACAGCGGGGGGCAATGAGCAGTTCTTC. This gives the protein CASPTAGGNEQFF. The chain combines TRBV2 with TRBJ2-1, with 9 bases fitting TRBD2. V shed 8 bases and J 6 bases; nucleotides not matched to a gene: 5. The CDR3 is made up of 13 amino acids. The germline V gene encodes CDR1 SNHLY and CDR2 FYNNEI.

The chain links TRBV2 to TRBJ2-5; D gene uncertain. CDR1 is SNHLY, CDR2 FYNNEI, per germline. V lost 4 bases to trimming and J lost 1 base, with 10 bases between them. This CDR3 is 14 amino acids long. This CDR3 is CASSGPTIQETQYF. DNA of the CDR3: TGTGCCAGCAGTGGACCAACTATCCAAGAGACCCAGTACTTC. The variable domain in full, completed from reference TRBV2 and TRBJ2-5, reads EPEVTQTPSHQVTQMGQEVILRCVPISNHLYFYWYRQILGQKVEFLVSFYNNEISEKSEIFDDQFSVERPDGSNFTLKIRSTKLEDSAMYFCASSGPTIQETQYFGPGTRLLVL.

V gene TRBV19 combines with J gene TRBJ1-2; 8 bases agree with TRBD1. Trimming cost V 1 base and J 8 bases; bases outside gene matches: 9. Per germline, CDR1 LNHDA and CDR2 SQIVND (reference sequence). There are 15 residues in the CDR3. CDR3 residues: CASSIGPGGAEGYTF. CDR3 nucleotide sequence: TGTGCCAGTAGTATAGGTCCAGGGGGCGCGGAGGGCTACACCTTC.

The chain couples TRBV7-2 to TRBJ1-4; D might be TRBD1 (5 bases). V lost 5 bases, J lost 7 bases, and 14 bases lay in between. CDR3 length: 14 amino acids. Germline V gives CDR1 SGHTA, CDR2 FQGNSA. The CDR3 loop reads CASSQVGGSEKLFF. In nucleotides, the CDR3 is TGTGCCAGCAGCCAAGTGGGGGGATCTGAAAAACTGTTTTTT.

V gene TRBV5-4 combines with J gene TRBJ2-7, with 9 bases that match TRBD1. Looked up from germline, CDR1 is SGHNT and CDR2 is YYREEE (reference sequence). V shed 4 bases, J shed 2 bases, and the junction held 4 bases outside the gene matches. The CDR3 contains 14 residues. The CDR3 region is CASSGQGRPYEQYF. The CDR3 DNA reads TGTGCCAGCAGCGGACAGGGGCGACCCTACGAGCAGTACTTC.

The genes are TRBV2 and TRBJ1-5, with D possibly matching TRBD1 (5 bases). The germline V gene has CDR1 SNHLY and CDR2 FYNNEI. V was trimmed by 3 bases and J by 5 bases, leaving 14 bases between them. The CDR3 runs to 15 residues. The CDR3 DNA follows: TGTGCCAGCAGTGAGGAGGCAGGGTCGTATCAGCCCCAGCATTTT. Protein sequence: CASSEEAGSYQPQHF.

The chain recombines TRBV30 with TRBJ1-6; the match to TRBD1 covers 10 bases. The CDR3 contains 15 residues. V shed 4 bases, J shed 7 bases, and the junction held 7 bases outside the gene matches. Germline loops: CDR1 GTSNPN, CDR2 SVGIG (reference sequence). The CDR3 here is CAWTTGTGENSPLHF. CDR3 sequence (DNA): TGTGCCTGGACAACCGGGACAGGGGAAAATTCACCCCTCCACTTT.

The V call is TRBV7-8, the J call TRBJ2-5, with 10 bases fitting TRBD2. The V gene's germline CDR1 is SGHVS and CDR2 FQNEAQ. The CDR3 is made up of 17 amino acids. V dropped 3 bases and J dropped 2; count of bases not matched to a gene: 9. The CDR3 is CASSFLAGVVGQETQYF. CDR3 in DNA: TGTGCCAGCAGCTTTCTAGCGGGGGTGGTAGGACAAGAGACCCAGTACTTC.

This chain uses TRBV7-2 with TRBJ2-2; 15 bases agree with TRBD2. The CDR3 is 18 residues long. J gave up 4 bases and V 5 bases, and 8 bases lay outside the gene matches. Germline assignment: CDR1 SGHTA and CDR2 FQGNSA. The CDR3 DNA reads TGTGCCAGCAGCCCCGGGACTAGCGGGGGGAAGCGCACCGGGGAGCTGTTTTTT. This translates into CASSPGTSGGKRTGELFF.

V gene TRBV7-3 combines with J gene TRBJ2-3; TRBD2 agrees at 8 bases. Germline CDR1 and CDR2: SGHTA and FQGTGA. The trim removed 5 bases at V and 1 base at J, leaving 8 bases unmatched. This CDR3 has 16 residues. DNA of the CDR3: TGTGCCAGCAGCCCCTCCGGGGGGGTAGGCACAGATACGCAGTATTTT. Amino acid sequence: CASSPSGGVGTDTQYF.

The chain couples TRBV4-3 to TRBJ1-1; 8 bases are shared with TRBD1. Germline lookup yields CDR1 LGHNA and CDR2 YSLEER. Trimming removed 3 bases from V and 1 base from J; junction bases left unmatched: 4. CDR3 length: 15 residues. The chain's CDR3 is CASSHIGQGNTEAFF. CDR3 DNA: TGCGCCAGCAGCCACATTGGACAGGGGAACACTGAAGCTTTCTTT.

The V and J genes are TRBV19 and TRBJ1-4; D is perhaps TRBD1 (5 bases). The V and J ends lost 5 bases and 8 bases respectively, with 12 bases between them. Per germline, CDR1 LNHDA and CDR2 SQIVND (reference sequence). The CDR3 length is 13 residues. As DNA, the CDR3 is TGTGCCAGTAGTTATCCGGGGGGAGAAAAACTGTTTTTT. The encoded protein is CASSYPGGEKLFF.

The V gene is TRBV5-4, the J gene TRBJ1-1; D is undetermined. Germline V lookup: CDR1 SGHNT, CDR2 YYREEE (reference sequence). CDR3 length equals 13 residues. V gave up 0 bases and J gave up 6 bases, with 9 bases separating them. CDR3 protein: CASSLAGGAEAFF. Here the CDR3 DNA reads TGTGCCAGCAGCTTGGCCGGTGGAGCTGAAGCTTTCTTT.

The chain recombines TRBV7-8 with TRBJ1-1; D possibly corresponds to TRBD1 (6 bases). The V gene's germline CDR1 is SGHVS and CDR2 FQNEAQ. The CDR3 runs 14 residues. V lost 1 base to trimming and J lost 5 bases, with 11 bases between them. The CDR3 DNA reads as TGTGCCAGCAGCTTAGGGGGGCTTGGAACTGAAGCTTTCTTT. It translates to CASSLGGLGTEAFF. The complete variable domain, with remaining parts taken from reference TRBV7-8 and TRBJ1-1, reads GAGVSQSPRYKVAKRGQDVALRCDPISGHVSLFWYQQALGQGPEFLTYFQNEAQLDKSGLPSDRFFAERPEGSVSTLKIQRTQQEDSAVYLCASSLGGLGTEAFFGQGTRLTVV.

The table lists this clone with a count of one. The chain combines TRBV7-9 with TRBJ2-2; TRBD2 matches at 9 bases. J gave up 6 bases and V 4 bases, and 15 bases lay outside the gene matches. CDR1 and CDR2 (germline): SEHNR, FQNEAQ (reference sequence). This CDR3 is 18 amino acids long. In DNA, the CDR3 is TGTGCCAGCAGCTACCCATACGGGGGTAGCGGGGGTTCCGGGGAGCTGTTTTTT. Translating gives CASSYPYGGSGGSGELFF.

The rearrangement uses TRBV5-4 and TRBJ1-6, with 7 bases identical to TRBD1. V shed 2 bases and J 7 bases; nucleotides not matched to a gene: 6. CDR1 and CDR2 (germline): SGHNT, YYREEE (reference sequence). The CDR3 extends over 15 amino acids. The CDR3: CASSLTGTANSPLHF. DNA of the CDR3: TGTGCCAGCAGCTTAACCGGGACAGCCAATTCACCCCTCCACTTT.

Only one count was recorded for this clone. The chain carries TRBV4-2 and TRBJ2-7; 9 bases align to TRBD2. Looked up from germline, CDR1 is LGHNA and CDR2 is YNFKEQ. With V trimmed by 3 bases and J by 4 bases, 4 bases remained unmatched. The CDR3 sequence is 14 residues long. CDR3 DNA sequence: TGTGCCAGCAGCCAGTTGGGACTAGCATACGAGCAGTACTTC. It encodes CASSQLGLAYEQYF.

The V gene is TRBV9, the J gene TRBJ1-1; D is perhaps TRBD1 (5 bases). V gave up 0 bases and J gave up 1 base, with 10 bases separating them. Germline V gene sequence: CDR1 SGDLS, CDR2 YYNGEE. This CDR3 region has 15 residues. The CDR3 bases are TGTGCCAGCAGCGTAGGGGGCACCCGGAACACTGAAGCTTTCTTT. Its protein product is CASSVGGTRNTEAFF. The full variable domain, with the rest looked up from reference TRBV9 and TRBJ1-1, is DSGVTQTPKHLITATGQRVTLRCSPRSGDLSVYWYQQSLDQGLQFLIQYYNGEERAKGNILERFSAQQFPDLHSELNLSSLELGDSALYFCASSVGGTRNTEAFFGQGTRLTVV.

This rearrangement joins TRBV7-8 to TRBJ2-7, with D unclear. CDR1 SGHVS and CDR2 FQNEAQ come from the germline V gene. Trimming took 7 bases from V and 2 from J, leaving 15 bases between them. The CDR3 runs to 14 residues. The CDR3 sequence: CASTFGRFTYEQYF. The DNA of the CDR3 is TGTGCCAGCACCTTCGGCAGGTTTACCTACGAGCAGTACTTC.

The chain recombines TRBV27 with TRBJ2-2; D perhaps matches TRBD1 (6 bases). The length of the CDR3 is 17 residues. Looked up from germline, CDR1 is MNHEY and CDR2 is SMNVEV (reference sequence). The ends were cut back, 4 bases at V and 5 bases at J, with 20 bases in the middle. The CDR3 is CASSSYRTDQWTGELFF. The DNA for the CDR3 is TGTGCCAGCAGTTCATACAGGACAGACCAATGGACCGGGGAGCTGTTTTTT.